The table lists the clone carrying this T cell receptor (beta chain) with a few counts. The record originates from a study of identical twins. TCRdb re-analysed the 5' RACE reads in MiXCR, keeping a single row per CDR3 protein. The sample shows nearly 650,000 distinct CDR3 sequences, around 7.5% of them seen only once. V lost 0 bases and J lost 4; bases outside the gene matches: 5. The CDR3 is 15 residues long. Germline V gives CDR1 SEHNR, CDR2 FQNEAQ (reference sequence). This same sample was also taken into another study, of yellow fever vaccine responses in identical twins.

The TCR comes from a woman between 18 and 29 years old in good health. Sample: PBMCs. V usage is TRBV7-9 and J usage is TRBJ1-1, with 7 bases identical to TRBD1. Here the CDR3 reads CASSLAGGDLTEAFF. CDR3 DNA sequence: TGTGCCAGCAGCTTAGCAGGGGGCGATCTCACTGAAGCTTTCTTT.